This T cell receptor beta chain was captured by sequencing in a study of T-cell memory formation after mild COVID-19. Constant-segment-primed 5'RACE gave TCR alpha and TCR beta cDNA libraries with sample barcodes and UMIs. TCRdb re-called the 5' RACE reads through MiXCR, storing one row per CDR3 protein. Of around 300,000 distinct CDR3 sequences listed, 8.2% are singletons. Whole-study results and caveats: Second-wave clones reaching peak frequency on day 37 lacked confirmed SARS-CoV-2 specificity. The study found contracting CD4+ clones mainly in CM and EM and contracting CD8+ clones in EMRA.

Notes on this clonotype: Its cognate antigen is unknown.

CDR1 and CDR2 from the germline V gene are SGHDT and YYEEEE. V was pared by 2 bases and J by 8 bases, with 6 bases of the junction left unmatched. The CDR3 covers 14 residues. The chain has TRBV5-6 and TRBJ1-4; TRBD1 aligns across 7 bases. The receptor's source is a man between 18 and 29 years old who had mild COVID-19 (a few samples of this study predate the infection). Cell type and time point are not known. Sequenced material: PBMCs or a T cell subset sorted from them (not recorded which). CDR3 DNA: TGTGCCAGCAGCTTCGGCAGGGGGTACGAAAAACTGTTTTTT. This codes for CASSFGRGYEKLFF.